The 19 T cell receptor beta chains given below trace back to one sample, sequenced in a study of T cell responses to AZD1222 COVID-19 vaccine. TCRdb's copy holds only in-frame clones and misses some; the assay was immunoSEQ multiplex PCR. The repertoire holds around 120,000 clones, around 89% seen once, with 6% to 8.5% in the top ten. The specimen was peripheral blood, collected 28 days after the second AZD1222 dose. All receptors come from an adult who received the AZD1222 COVID-19 vaccine.

The rearrangement links TRBV7-9 to TRBJ1-1; D not resolved. Between the trimmed V and J ends, which lost 4 bases and 1 base, there was a span of 7 bases. CDR1 and CDR2 (germline): SEHNR, FQNEAQ (reference sequence). The CDR3 runs 13 residues. The CDR3 DNA sequence: TGTGCCAGCAGCTCCCCTGGGAACACTGAAGCTTTCTTT. Translating gives CASSSPGNTEAFF.

The chain couples TRBV14 to TRBJ2-7; D is ambiguous. The CDR3 runs 14 residues. Trimming took 1 base from V and 6 from J, leaving 13 bases between them. The germline V gene has CDR1 SGHDN and CDR2 FVKESK. CDR3 DNA sequence: TGTGCCAGCAGCCAAGTTGCAGGATCAACCGAGCAGTACTTC. Protein: CASSQVAGSTEQYF.

The chain joins TRBV7-9 to TRBJ1-4; 8 bases fit TRBD1. Germline CDR1 SEHNR, CDR2 FQNEAQ (reference sequence). The trim removed 2 bases at V and 2 bases at J, leaving 10 bases unmatched. The CDR3 length is 18 residues. The chain's CDR3 is CASSLSWQGAGTNEKLFF. CDR3 coding DNA: TGTGCCAGCAGCTTAAGCTGGCAGGGGGCAGGGACTAATGAAAAACTGTTTTTT. Based on the CDR3 plus reference TRBV7-9 and TRBJ1-4, the full variable domain is DTGVSQNPRHKITKRGQNVTFRCDPISEHNRLYWYRQTLGQGPEFLTYFQNEAQLEKSRLLSDRFSAERPKGSFSTLEIQRTEQGDSAMYLCASSLSWQGAGTNEKLFFGSGTQLSVL.

The chain carries TRBV28 and TRBJ1-2; no firm D call. V was clipped by 4 bases and J by 7 bases, with 7 bases between them. Germline assignment: CDR1 MDHEN and CDR2 SYDVKM. There are 11 residues in the CDR3. CDR3 nucleotides: TGTGCCAGCAGTTCAGCGGGTGGCTACACCTTC. Protein: CASSSAGGYTF.

The chain couples TRBV6-5 to TRBJ2-1; the D is unclear. V lost 5 bases and J lost 8, with 7 bases in between. The CDR3 loop spans 11 amino acids. CDR1 MNHEY and CDR2 SVGAGI come from the germline V gene. DNA for the CDR3: TGTGCCAGCAGTCATCAGGATGAGCAGTTCTTC. This gives the protein CASSHQDEQFF.

The chain carries TRBV18 and TRBJ1-4; D possibly corresponds to TRBD1 (5 bases). CDR3 size: 16 residues. Trimming cost V 2 bases and J 0 bases, with 10 bases left between them. CDR1 KGHSH and CDR2 LQKENI come from the germline V gene. The CDR3 nucleotides read TGTGCCAGCTCACCAGGGGACGGATCAACTAATGAAAAACTGTTTTTT. It is translated as CASSPGDGSTNEKLFF.

This sequence joins TRBV29-1 and TRBJ1-2, with 7 bases that match TRBD1. The CDR3 consists of 13 residues. Germline V lookup: CDR1 SQVTM, CDR2 ANQGSEA. V lost 3 bases to trimming and J lost 8 bases; unmatched junction nucleotides: 9. CDR3: CSVELGQRGGYTF. As DNA, the CDR3 is TGCAGCGTTGAGTTGGGACAGCGGGGGGGCTACACCTTC.

This clone was detected only once. This rearrangement joins TRBV3-1 (or the pseudogene TRBV3-2) to TRBJ2-5; 13 nucleotides line up with TRBD2. Trimming at V came to 5 bases and at J to 5 bases, leaving 5 bases not matched to a gene. Germline values: CDR1 LGHDT, CDR2 YNNKEL (reference sequence). The CDR3 is 15 residues long. The CDR3 is CASSTRLAGGETQYF. The CDR3 nucleotides are TGTGCCAGCAGCACTCGACTAGCGGGGGGCGAGACCCAGTACTTC.

The chain is built from TRBV10-3 and TRBJ2-7, with 13 bases fitting TRBD2. Per germline, CDR1 ENHRY and CDR2 SYGVKD. The CDR3 covers 19 residues. Trimming at V came to 2 bases and at J to 6 bases, leaving 16 bases not matched to a gene. The CDR3: CAISEPRVLAGGAPAEQYF. CDR3 DNA: TGTGCCATCAGTGAGCCCCGAGTACTAGCGGGGGGGGCCCCCGCCGAGCAGTACTTC.

This chain links TRBV6-6 with TRBJ2-2; D is uncertain. Germline V gene sequence: CDR1 MNHNY, CDR2 SVGAGI (reference sequence). The CDR3 runs 14 residues. V was cut by 0 bases and J by 7 bases, with 9 bases left in between. The CDR3 nucleotides read TGTGCCAGCAGTTACTCGGGAACGATCGGGGAGCTGTTTTTT. It codes for CASSYSGTIGELFF.

V gene TRBV27 combines with J gene TRBJ2-5; 7 bases are shared with TRBD1. J lost 2 bases, V lost 3 bases, and 9 bases had no gene match. The CDR3 has 16 residues. Germline V lookup: CDR1 MNHEY, CDR2 SMNVEV (reference sequence). CDR3 sequence: CASSLTTGFNQETQYF. The CDR3 DNA reads as TGTGCCAGCAGTTTGACGACAGGGTTTAATCAAGAGACCCAGTACTTC.

V gene TRBV20-1 combines with J gene TRBJ2-7; D might be TRBD1 (6 bases). Germline-derived CDR1 and CDR2 are DFQATT and SNEGSKA (reference sequence). With 3 bases removed from V and 5 bases from J, the gap between germline ends came to 11 bases. CDR3 length equals 12 residues. The CDR3 sequence is CSASPTGNEQYF. In DNA, the CDR3 is TGCAGTGCTAGTCCCACAGGGAACGAGCAGTACTTC.

V and J are TRBV5-4 and TRBJ1-1, with D unclear. CDR3 length: 15 amino acids. Trimming left V 1 base short and J 3 bases short, with 13 bases between. Germline CDR1 SGHNT, CDR2 YYREEE (reference sequence). This chain's CDR3 is CASSLFKVTHTEAFF. As DNA, the CDR3 is TGTGCCAGCAGCTTGTTTAAGGTTACACACACTGAAGCTTTCTTT.

This sequence joins TRBV3-1 (or the pseudogene TRBV3-2) and TRBJ1-1, with TRBD1 as a possible D gene (5 bases). The CDR3 has 12 residues. CDR1 LGHDT and CDR2 YNNKEL come from the germline V gene (reference sequence). Trimming took off 2 bases at V and 11 bases at J, with 12 bases between the two ends. The CDR3 here is CASSQNRGEAFF. The CDR3 DNA follows: TGTGCCAGCAGCCAAAACCGAGGGGAGGCTTTCTTT.

The chain carries TRBV5-1 and TRBJ2-2; D possibly uses TRBD1 or TRBD2 (6 bases each). The V end was cut by 0 bases, the J end by 3 bases, with 9 bases between. Germline V lookup: CDR1 SGHRS, CDR2 YFSETQ. The CDR3 is 15 amino acids. The CDR3 region has the DNA TGCGCCAGCAGCTTGGTCGGGGGCGACACCGGGGAGCTGTTTTTT. Translated: CASSLVGGDTGELFF.

The rearrangement links TRBV11-1 to TRBJ1-1; no definite D call. The CDR3 consists of 14 residues. Germline CDR1 is SGHAT and CDR2 is FQDESV (reference sequence). The V end lost 5 bases, the J end lost 1 base, and 11 bases lay between the germline ends. The CDR3 reads CASSERPRNTEAFF. The DNA for the CDR3 is TGTGCCAGCAGCGAGCGGCCCAGGAACACTGAAGCTTTCTTT.

This clone was counted between two and nine times. The V gene is TRBV27, the J gene TRBJ2-7; tentatively, D is TRBD1 or TRBD2 (5 bases each). Germline V lookup: CDR1 MNHEY, CDR2 SMNVEV (reference sequence). Trimming shortened V by 3 bases and J by 2 bases, and 8 bases separated the two germline ends. The CDR3 extends over 13 amino acids. CDR3 sequence (DNA): TGTGCCAGCAGTTTGACGGGGCCCTACGAGCAGTACTTC. The encoded protein is CASSLTGPYEQYF.

The V and J genes are TRBV19 and TRBJ2-7, with 9 bases fitting TRBD1. CDR3 length: 16 amino acids. Germline CDR1 reads LNHDA; CDR2 reads SQIVND (reference sequence). Trimming removed 6 bases from V and 4 bases from J; junction bases left unmatched: 13. The CDR3 protein is CASSKGPGQGRYEQYF. The CDR3 bases are TGTGCCAGTAGCAAAGGACCTGGACAGGGGAGGTACGAGCAGTACTTC. Full variable domain (missing parts from reference TRBV19 and TRBJ2-7): DGGITQSPKYLFRKEGQNVTLSCEQNLNHDAMYWYRQDPGQGLRLIYYSQIVNDFQKGDIAEGYSVSREKKESFPLTVTSAQKNPTAFYLCASSKGPGQGRYEQYFGPGTRLTVT.

This clone was counted once. The rearrangement joins TRBV19 to TRBJ2-1; a weak D match, TRBD1 (5 bases). CDR1 and CDR2 from the germline V gene are LNHDA and SQIVND (reference sequence). Trimming removed 3 bases from V and 4 bases from J, with 13 bases in between. There are 15 residues in the CDR3. Here the CDR3 reads CASSIGVGQYNEQFF. CDR3 coding DNA: TGTGCCAGTAGTATTGGTGTGGGGCAATACAATGAGCAGTTCTTC.